The rows below give T cell receptor beta chains drawn from one sample of a study of T cells in Graves' hyperthyroidism and ophthalmopathy. MiXCR was run by TCRdb on the multiplex PCR reads, yielding one entry per CDR3 protein. The sample lists 480,000 or so distinct CDR3 sequences; over 35% were seen once. The sequenced sample consisted of peripheral blood or thyroid tissue (not recorded which). All receptors derive from an adult woman with Graves' disease, either hyperthyroidism or ophthalmopathy (not recorded which). The CDR3 runs from the conserved cysteine through the conserved F or W. Each record gives: D gene, J gene, clone size, V gene, CDR3 DNA, CDR3 protein. D genes are given only for firm matches. Some rows mark clone size as missing; the rest say once, few, many or name a class of expanded clone.

D: TRBD2; J: TRBJ2-7; size: few; V: TRBV12-3/TRBV12-4; DNA: TGTGCCAGCGGCCTAGCGGGAGGGCCCCACGAGCAGTACTTC; CDR3: CASGLAGGPHEQYF
D: TRBD1; J: TRBJ1-5; size: -; V: TRBV20-1; DNA: TGCAGTGCTAGAGGACAGGGCGCGAGCAATCAGCCCCAGCATTTT; CDR3: CSARGQGASNQPQHF
D: -; J: TRBJ1-1; size: -; V: TRBV10-3; DNA: TGTGCCATCAGGGAAGGCGGGGTTGGCACTGAAGCTTTCTTT; CDR3: CAIREGGVGTEAFF
D: -; J: TRBJ2-2; size: few; V: TRBV2; DNA: TGTGCCAGCAGTGAAAAAGGGCGTTTCGGGGAGCTGTTTTTT; CDR3: CASSEKGRFGELFF
D: TRBD1; J: TRBJ2-5; size: -; V: TRBV10-3; DNA: TGTGCCATCAGGGGACAGGGCGGCGAGACCCAGTACTTC; CDR3: CAIRGQGGETQYF
D: TRBD2; J: TRBJ2-5; size: once; V: TRBV10-3; DNA: TGTGCCATCAGAGACACTAGCGGGGGACTAGCGCAACAAGAGACCCAGTACTTC; CDR3: CAIRDTSGGLAQQETQYF
D: -; J: TRBJ1-4; size: -; V: TRBV9; DNA: TGTGCCAGCAGCGTAGAAGACACCGGGGATTGGGAAAAACTGTTTTTT; CDR3: CASSVEDTGDWEKLFF
D: TRBD2; J: TRBJ2-7; size: -; V: TRBV25-1; DNA: TGTGCCAGCAGTGAATTGAGTAGCGGGAGCTCCTACGAGCAGTACTTC; CDR3: CASSELSSGSSYEQYF
D: -; J: TRBJ2-3; size: -; V: TRBV29-1; DNA: TGCAGCGGGTGGGACCGAACCCCAAGTACGCAGTATTTT; CDR3: CSGWDRTPSTQYF
D: -; J: TRBJ1-4; size: many; V: TRBV20-1; DNA: TGCAGTGCTAGCCTTACCTACGGGGCAACTAATGAAAAACTGTTTTTT; CDR3: CSASLTYGATNEKLFF
D: -; J: TRBJ2-2; size: many; V: TRBV20-1; DNA: TGCAGTGCTGGGGGCCCCAGGCCGAACACCGGGGAGCTGTTTTTT; CDR3: CSAGGPRPNTGELFF
D: -; J: TRBJ2-7; size: -; V: TRBV7-9; DNA: TGTGCCAGCAGCTCAACCCTTGGGACGCACGAGGGTGTTGGCTCCTACGAGCAGTACTTC; CDR3: CASSSTLGTHEGVGSYEQYF
D: -; J: TRBJ1-3; size: -; V: TRBV10-2; DNA: TGCGCCAGCACCCTGGGACTAGCAGCTCAAGAGACCATATATTTT; CDR3: CASTLGLAAQETIYF